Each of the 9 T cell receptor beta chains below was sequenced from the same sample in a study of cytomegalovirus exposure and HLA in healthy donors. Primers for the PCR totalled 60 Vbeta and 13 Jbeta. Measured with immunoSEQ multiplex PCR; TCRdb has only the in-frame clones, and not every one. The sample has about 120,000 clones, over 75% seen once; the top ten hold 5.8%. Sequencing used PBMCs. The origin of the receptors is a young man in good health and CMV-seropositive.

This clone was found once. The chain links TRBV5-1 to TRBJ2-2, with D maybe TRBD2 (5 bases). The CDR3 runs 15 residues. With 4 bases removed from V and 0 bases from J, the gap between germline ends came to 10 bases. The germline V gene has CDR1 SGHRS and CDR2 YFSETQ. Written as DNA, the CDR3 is TGCGCCAGCAGCCCTAGCCAGTCGAACACCGGGGAGCTGTTTTTT. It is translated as CASSPSQSNTGELFF.

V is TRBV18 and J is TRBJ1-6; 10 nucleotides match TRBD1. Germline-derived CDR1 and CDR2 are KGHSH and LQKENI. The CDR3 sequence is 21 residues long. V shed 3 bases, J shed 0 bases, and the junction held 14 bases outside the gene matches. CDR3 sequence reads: CASSPLTTGQGSSSYNSPLHF. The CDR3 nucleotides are TGTGCCAGCTCACCCCTGACGACGGGACAGGGGTCGAGCTCCTATAATTCACCCCTCCACTTT.

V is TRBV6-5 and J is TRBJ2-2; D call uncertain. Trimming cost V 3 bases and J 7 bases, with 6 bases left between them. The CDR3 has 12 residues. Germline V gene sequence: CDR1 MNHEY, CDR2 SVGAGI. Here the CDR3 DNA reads TGTGCCAGCAGTTATGTAGACGGGGAGCTGTTTTTT. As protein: CASSYVDGELFF.

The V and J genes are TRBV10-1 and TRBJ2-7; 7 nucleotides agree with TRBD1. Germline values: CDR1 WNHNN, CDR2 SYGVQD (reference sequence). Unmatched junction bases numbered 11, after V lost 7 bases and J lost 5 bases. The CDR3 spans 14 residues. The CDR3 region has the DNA TGCGCCAGCACTAAAGACAGGGCTTCCCACGAGCAGTACTTC. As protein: CASTKDRASHEQYF.

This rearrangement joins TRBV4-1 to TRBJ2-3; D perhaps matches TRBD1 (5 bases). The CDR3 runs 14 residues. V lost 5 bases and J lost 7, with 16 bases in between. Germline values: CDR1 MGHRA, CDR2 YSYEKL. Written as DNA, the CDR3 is TGCGCCAGCAGCACCCCAGGGTCCTTAAATACGCAGTATTTT. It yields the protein CASSTPGSLNTQYF.

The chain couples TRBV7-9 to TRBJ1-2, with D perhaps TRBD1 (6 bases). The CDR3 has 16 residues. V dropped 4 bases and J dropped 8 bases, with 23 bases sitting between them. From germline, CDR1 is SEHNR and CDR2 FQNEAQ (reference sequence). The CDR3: CASSSILGQGKGGYTF. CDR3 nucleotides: TGTGCCAGCAGCTCTATATTGGGGCAGGGGAAAGGCGGCTACACCTTC.

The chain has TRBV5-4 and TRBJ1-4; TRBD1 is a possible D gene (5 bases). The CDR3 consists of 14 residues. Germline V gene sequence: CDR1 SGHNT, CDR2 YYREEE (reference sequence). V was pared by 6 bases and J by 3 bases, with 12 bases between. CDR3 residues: CASNQGGANEKLFF. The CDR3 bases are TGTGCCAGCAACCAGGGAGGGGCTAATGAAAAACTGTTTTTT.

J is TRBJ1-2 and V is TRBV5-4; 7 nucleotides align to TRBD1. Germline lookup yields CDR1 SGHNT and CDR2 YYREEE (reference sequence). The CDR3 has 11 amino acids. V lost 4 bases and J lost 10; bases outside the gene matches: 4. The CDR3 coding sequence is TGTGCCAGCAGCCCGGGACAGTTCTACACCTTC. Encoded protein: CASSPGQFYTF.

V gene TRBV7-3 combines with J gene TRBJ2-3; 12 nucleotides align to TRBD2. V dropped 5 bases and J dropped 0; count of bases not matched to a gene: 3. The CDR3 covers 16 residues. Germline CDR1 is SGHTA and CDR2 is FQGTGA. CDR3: CASSPGTSGSTDTQYF. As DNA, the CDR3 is TGTGCCAGCAGCCCTGGGACTAGCGGGAGCACAGATACGCAGTATTTT.